This is a list of T cell receptor beta chains from one sample in a study of human T cells and chemical hapten exposure. TCRdb re-called the RACE reads with MiXCR, one entry per CDR3 protein. This repertoire shows about 300,000 distinct CDR3 sequences, 4.5% to 7% found once; its top ten account for about 8.7%. Sequencing used whole blood, obtained in connection with sensitization to the hapten diphenylcyclopropenone (DPC). The receptors were gathered from a woman aged 18-29 years with alopecia areata. Some clones in this sample may be carry-over from other donors' samples. The CDR3 runs from the conserved cysteine through the conserved F or W. Each record gives: J gene, V gene, CDR3 protein.

>TRBJ2-3|TRBV5-1
CASSDQKGTDTQYF
>TRBJ2-3|TRBV14
CASSSGQGSTQYF
>TRBJ2-1|TRBV4-3
CASSHQGYEQFF
>TRBJ2-1|TRBV11-2
CASSLRWAPHNEQFF
>TRBJ2-3|TRBV5-1
CASSRTGSPDTQYF
>TRBJ2-3|TRBV7-2
CASRDRTGRGTDTQYF
>TRBJ2-1|TRBV5-3
CARNLDNGNNEQFF
>TRBJ1-4|TRBV5-1
CASSAAGDRGEKLFF
>TRBJ2-1|TRBV7-3
CASSSREGVNRNEQFF
>TRBJ2-5|TRBV7-2
CASSLVGYKGETQYF
>TRBJ2-3|TRBV7-9
CASSPKAGEDTQYF
>TRBJ2-2|TRBV9
CASSARQTNTGELFF
>TRBJ1-1|TRBV9
CASSSRTGTSIAEAFF
>TRBJ1-1|TRBV20-1
CSARVGGRDTEAFF
>TRBJ1-6|TRBV28
CATQGGRNRSPLHF
>TRBJ2-7|TRBV10-3
CAISESTYEQYF
>TRBJ2-3|TRBV3-1
CASSQTSSRPTQYF
>TRBJ2-6|TRBV6-1
CASSDRGHIPGANVLTF
>TRBJ2-1|TRBV13
CASSPSLSSGGTDEQFF
>TRBJ2-2|TRBV6-2/TRBV6-3
CASSADITGELFF
>TRBJ2-4|TRBV2
CASSELGVGKNIQYF
>TRBJ1-1|TRBV5-1
CASSGGTGANTEAFF
>TRBJ2-5|TRBV29-1
CSVGYQETQYF
>TRBJ1-4|TRBV2
CASTGTGKVVGEKLFF
>TRBJ2-1|TRBV6-5
CASSYTGGAYEQFF
>TRBJ2-7|TRBV29-1
CSVPSPGRNYEQYF
>TRBJ1-1|TRBV12-3/TRBV12-4
CASCPRTGGLLNTEALF
>TRBJ2-3|TRBV9
CASSVTAGGPDTQYF
>TRBJ1-1|TRBV7-9
CASSREGGTEAFF
>TRBJ2-3|TRBV12-5
CASGSGLAGGRTDTQYF
>TRBJ1-1|TRBV6-2/TRBV6-3
CASSYEAGAFF
>TRBJ2-4|TRBV6-2/TRBV6-3
CASSYPRDGPDFQYF
>TRBJ2-3|TRBV6-1
CASSKAQDTQYF
>TRBJ1-3|TRBV5-1
CASSPDPDRFATGNTIYF
>TRBJ1-6|TRBV10-3
CAISARQGSTNSPLHF
>TRBJ2-5|TRBV29-1
CSVGSGLAGETQYF
>TRBJ2-2|TRBV7-2
CASSLNWAGVAGELFF
>TRBJ2-1|TRBV10-3
CAISEVGGASEQFF
>TRBJ1-5|TRBV7-2
CASSSRGVTGNQPQHF
>TRBJ2-1|TRBV6-2/TRBV6-3
CASSSPTNNEQFF
>TRBJ2-7|TRBV5-1
CASSSSPHEQYF
>TRBJ2-3|TRBV29-1
CSVGHSGGAYTQYF
>TRBJ1-4|TRBV2
CASSESLGGDEKLFF
>TRBJ2-3|TRBV20-1
CSASLQGASTDTQYF
>TRBJ2-3|TRBV6-5
CASSSSMTSGGPSTDTQYF
>TRBJ2-5|TRBV9
CASSVGGTGVETQYF
>TRBJ2-1|TRBV3-1
CASSQLTSRGNEQFF
>TRBJ2-2|TRBV28
CASGSGGATGELFF
>TRBJ1-4|TRBV6-6
CASSSLAGGTNEKLFF
>TRBJ2-1|TRBV5-1
CASSQITSGVGGTYNEQFF
>TRBJ2-3|TRBV7-3
CASTTNWGLAGERRGDTQYF
>TRBJ2-7|TRBV27
CASSTRQGDYEQYF